This T cell receptor (beta chain) was observed in a study of T cells in Graves' hyperthyroidism and ophthalmopathy. Study findings and constraints: Most thyroid clonotypes expanded above 0.001 were also detected in blood.

Comment on this clonotype: No antigen is known for it.

The CDR3 runs to 15 residues. V lost 6 bases and J lost 2, with 16 bases in between. Looked up from germline, CDR1 is MDHEN and CDR2 is SYDVKM. Clinical symptoms, serum thyroxine, TRAb, thyroid ultrasound and orbital computed tomography established diagnosis. RNA transcripts provided the source from which TCR beta CDR3 regions were amplified. Researchers ran a first-round RT-PCR on the TCR CDR3 using the HTBI primer set. Via MiXCR, TCRdb re-called the multiplex PCR reads, giving one row per CDR3 protein. Of around 240,000 distinct CDR3 sequences in the sample, about a sixth are singletons; the top ten hold 28%.

The TCR originated in a woman under 30 with Graves' ophthalmopathy. This chain uses TRBV28 with TRBJ1-2; D may be TRBD1 (5 bases). Sequencing input: blood. CDR3: CASSSHSGGNYGYTF. The CDR3 DNA reads as TGTGCCAGCAGCTCCCACTCCGGGGGGAACTATGGCTACACCTTC.